The rows below give T cell receptor beta chains drawn from one sample of a study of shared clonotypes between healthy human individuals. The assay was immunoSEQ multiplex PCR, and TCRdb's table has in-frame clones only and misses some. The data hold hundreds of thousands of clones, with approximately 79% observed a single time. The source material was memory CD4+ T cells sorted from blood. These receptors were obtained from a woman aged 30 to 39 in good health. The CDR3 runs from the conserved cysteine through the conserved F or W. Each record gives: J gene, V gene, D gene, clone size, CDR3 DNA, CDR3 protein. D genes are given only for firm matches. Clone size is given for some rows only: seen once, a few or many times, or a class if the clone is expanded.

>TRBJ2-4|TRBV30|TRBD2|-
TGTGCCTGGAGTGGAGGGACTAGCGGGAGGGCTAACCTAGCCAAAAACATTCAGTACTTC
CAWSGGTSGRANLAKNIQYF
>TRBJ2-7|TRBV10-3|TRBD1|-
TGTGCCACCACCCGGGCAGGACAGGGAACGAACGAGCAGTACTTC
CATTRAGQGTNEQYF
>TRBJ1-1|TRBV28|-|-
TGTGCCAGCCGCGGATCACTCATGAACACTGAAGCTTTCTTT
CASRGSLMNTEAFF
>TRBJ2-7|TRBV5-1|TRBD1|few
TGCGCCAGCAGGCGGGAAAGGACAGGGTCCCACGAGCAGTACTTC
CASRRERTGSHEQYF
>TRBJ1-1|TRBV18|-|once
TGTGCCAGCTCACGGTGGGGGAACACTGAAGCTTTCTTT
CASSRWGNTEAFF
>TRBJ1-2|TRBV10-3|-|-
TGTGCCATCAGACGGGACGGTAACTATGGCTACACCTTC
CAIRRDGNYGYTF
>TRBJ2-1|TRBV6-5|-|-
TGTGCCAGCAGGCTTGATGGGACGAAAAATGAGCAGTTCTTC
CASRLDGTKNEQFF
>TRBJ2-3|TRBV18|TRBD2|few
TGTGCCAGCTCACCTATAGCGGGATTCGGCACAGATACGCAGTATTTT
CASSPIAGFGTDTQYF
>TRBJ2-3|TRBV6-4|TRBD2|once
TGTGCCAGCAGTTCCCTAGCGGGAGCTAGCACAGATACGCAGTATTTT
CASSSLAGASTDTQYF
>TRBJ1-2|TRBV28|-|-
TGTGCCAGCACAATAGAGGGGGTGGTCTATGGCTACACCTTC
CASTIEGVVYGYTF
>TRBJ2-3|TRBV7-9|TRBD1|few
TGTGCCAGCAGTCCTGGGACAGGGGAAACAGATACGCAGTATTTT
CASSPGTGETDTQYF
>TRBJ1-2|TRBV27|TRBD1|-
TGTGCCAGCAAAACAGGGGATAGGCGAGGCTACACCTTC
CASKTGDRRGYTF
>TRBJ1-3|TRBV28|-|-
TGTGCCAGCAGCCCTATATTGGGGTACTCTGGAAACACCATATATTTT
CASSPILGYSGNTIYF
>TRBJ2-4|TRBV5-1|TRBD2|-
TGCGCCAGCAGCTTGGACATAGCGGGTACCCTAAACATTCAGTACTTC
CASSLDIAGTLNIQYF
>TRBJ1-2|TRBV5-1|TRBD1|-
TGCGCCAGCAGCTTGCCCACGACAGGGGAGGGCTACACCTTC
CASSLPTTGEGYTF
>TRBJ1-2|TRBV7-2|-|-
TGTGCCAGCAGCCAAGGGGCCGTGGGCGGCTACACCTTC
CASSQGAVGGYTF
>TRBJ1-3|TRBV9|-|-
TGTGCCAGCAGCGCTACAGGCCTACCTGGAAACACCATATATTTT
CASSATGLPGNTIYF
>TRBJ1-2|TRBV6-1|TRBD1|-
TGTGCCAGCAGTGAGGATGGGACAGGCGCCTATGGCTACACCTTC
CASSEDGTGAYGYTF
>TRBJ1-2|TRBV28|TRBD1|few
TGTGCCAGCAGTTTATACAGACAGGGGCAAGGCTACACCTTC
CASSLYRQGQGYTF
>TRBJ2-5|TRBV15|-|-
TGTGCCACCAGCAGAGTGATTGGAGAAGAGACCCAGTACTTC
CATSRVIGEETQYF
>TRBJ2-6|TRBV16|-|-
TGTGCCAGCAGCCAAGAGAGATCTGGGGCCAACGTCCTGACTTTC
CASSQERSGANVLTF
>TRBJ1-3|TRBV28|TRBD1|-
TGTGCCAGCACTCCAACAGGGGCTGGAAACACCATATATTTT
CASTPTGAGNTIYF
>TRBJ1-4|TRBV5-1|-|-
TGCGCCAGCACCGGGGGGCACGCAACTAATGAAAAACTGTTTTTT
CASTGGHATNEKLFF
>TRBJ1-4|TRBV5-1|TRBD1|once
TGCGCCAGCAGTAGGGACAGGGGGCATCCTAATGAAAAACTGTTTTTT
CASSRDRGHPNEKLFF
>TRBJ2-1|TRBV10-3|TRBD2|-
TGTGCCATCAGTGCACGGGGGGAGCCTCCTGGGGATGAGCAGTTCTTC
CAISARGEPPGDEQFF
>TRBJ1-4|TRBV2|-|-
TGTGCCAGCCGGGGGGGATCCACGCCTAATGAAAAACTGTTTTTT
CASRGGSTPNEKLFF
>TRBJ1-1|TRBV5-1|-|-
TGCGCCAGCAGCTTGTCGAACCAGGCCATGAACACTGAAGCTTTCTTT
CASSLSNQAMNTEAFF
>TRBJ1-2|TRBV28|-|-
TGTGCCAGCAGTTCGGGGTCCAAGCCTGGCTACACCTTC
CASSSGSKPGYTF
>TRBJ2-2|TRBV19|TRBD2|-
TGTGCCAGTTCGGTAGCGGGAGGAGGGACCGGGGAGCTGTTTTTT
CASSVAGGGTGELFF
>TRBJ2-1|TRBV2|TRBD2|-
TGTGCCAGCAGAGTTTGGACTAGCGGGAAGCGGGGGCAGTTCTTC
CASRVWTSGKRGQFF
>TRBJ2-7|TRBV6-6|TRBD2|-
TGTGCCACCGGGACTAACTACGAGCAGTACTTC
CATGTNYEQYF